The 10 T cell receptor beta chains below were found in one sample sequenced in a study of vaccination and CD4 T cells after COVID-19. An Oncomine TCR Beta short-read assay was used to sequence the DNA from cultured CD4+ T cells. Each CDR3 protein gets one entry after TCRdb re-called the PCR reads with MiXCR. The sample contains about 9,000 distinct CDR3 sequences, almost 50% of which appear only once. The sample's treatment: approximately nine-day PBMC culture with coronavirus spike peptide pools or control peptides (ViraFEST assay). No antigen has been assigned to these receptors. Sequencing was performed on CD4+ T cells from blood, cultured in vitro. Receptors were obtained from a human donor who had recovered from COVID-19.

In its sample, this clonotype was seen a few times. V and J are TRBV28 and TRBJ1-3; D perhaps matches TRBD1 (5 bases). This CDR3 spans 16 amino acids. V lost 4 bases, J lost 1 base, and 14 bases lay in between. Germline CDR1 reads MDHEN; CDR2 reads SYDVKM. The CDR3 nucleotides read TGTGCCAGCAGTTCCTTTACGGGGGAGTCTGGAAACACCATATATTTT. It codes for CASSSFTGESGNTIYF.

V and J are TRBV20-1 and TRBJ2-5, with D tentatively TRBD1 (6 bases). The CDR3 is made up of 13 amino acids. CDR1 and CDR2 from the germline V gene are DFQATT and SNEGSKA (reference sequence). Between the trimmed V and J ends, which lost 5 bases and 4 bases, there was a span of 14 bases. The CDR3 bases are TGCAGTGCTCCGGGACAAAATGTAGAGACCCAGTACTTC. Protein product: CSAPGQNVETQYF.

This chain links TRBV7-2 with TRBJ1-2, with D possibly being TRBD1 (5 bases). Trimming left V 4 bases short and J 6 bases short, with 12 bases between. Germline CDR1 and CDR2: SGHTA and FQGNSA. The CDR3 has 13 amino acids. CDR3 bases: TGTGCCAGCAGCTCCGTGGGGGGGGATGGCTACACCTTC. Amino acid sequence: CASSSVGGDGYTF.

The chain joins TRBV20-1 to TRBJ1-1; a weak D match, TRBD1 (6 bases). V was pared by 0 bases and J by 4 bases, with 12 bases between. The CDR3 is 14 amino acids. In germline, CDR1 is DFQATT, CDR2 SNEGSKA (reference sequence). CDR3 nucleotide sequence: TGCAGTGCTAGAGATCCCAGGGGTTCCACTGAAGCTTTCTTT. It encodes CSARDPRGSTEAFF.

The chain combines TRBV4-1 with TRBJ2-3; a weak D match, TRBD2 (5 bases). The germline V and J ends were trimmed by 1 base and 5 bases, with 13 bases remaining between them. The CDR3 runs to 15 residues. Germline loops: CDR1 MGHRA, CDR2 YSYEKL. CDR3: CASSQASIGLDTQYF. Written as DNA, the CDR3 is TGCGCCAGCAGCCAAGCTAGCATAGGTTTAGATACGCAGTATTTT.

The chain carries TRBV5-1 and TRBJ2-2; D tentatively fits TRBD1 or TRBD2 (5 bases each). Germline V lookup: CDR1 SGHRS, CDR2 YFSETQ. This CDR3 is 16 amino acids long. V was trimmed by 4 bases and J by 5 bases, leaving 18 bases between them. CDR3: CASSHGTYRGTGELFF. The DNA for the CDR3 is TGCGCCAGCAGCCACGGGACCTATAGGGGTACCGGGGAGCTGTTTTTT.

On this clonotype: Relative to the germline gene, one junction end is altered; a read error may explain this. The DNA for the CDR3 is TGCAGCGTTGAAGATCCCTTTGGTATCTTT. It encodes CSVEDPFGIF. The gene calls are TRBV29-1 and TRBJ1-1; D is unclear. Germline V gene lookup returns CDR1 SQVTM and CDR2 ANQGSEA. This CDR3 contains 10 residues.

The V gene is TRBV6-1, the J gene TRBJ2-1; TRBD1 agrees at 9 bases. V shed 5 bases, J shed 4 bases, and the junction held 9 bases outside the gene matches. The germline gives CDR1 MNHNS, CDR2 SASEGT. The CDR3 has 16 amino acids. The CDR3 DNA reads as TGTGCCAGCAGTAAACCGACAGGGGGAGTGTACAATGAGCAGTTCTTC. This sequence encodes CASSKPTGGVYNEQFF.

The J gene is TRBJ1-5, the V gene TRBV4-1, with TRBD1 matching 8 bases. Trimming at V came to 3 bases and at J to 4 bases, leaving 8 bases not matched to a gene. Germline lookup yields CDR1 MGHRA and CDR2 YSYEKL. CDR3 length equals 16 residues. DNA for the CDR3: TGCGCCAGCAGCCACCCTGACAGGGGCGAGAATCAGCCCCAGCATTTT. This sequence encodes CASSHPDRGENQPQHF.

The J gene is TRBJ1-3, the V gene TRBV24-1; D gene unclear. The V gene's germline CDR1 is KGHDR and CDR2 SFDVKD. Trimming pared 2 bases from V and 1 base from J, leaving 8 bases between. This CDR3 is 15 amino acids long. The CDR3 DNA follows: TGTGCCACCAGTGATTCAAGGAATTCTGGAAACACCATATATTTT. Amino acids: CATSDSRNSGNTIYF.